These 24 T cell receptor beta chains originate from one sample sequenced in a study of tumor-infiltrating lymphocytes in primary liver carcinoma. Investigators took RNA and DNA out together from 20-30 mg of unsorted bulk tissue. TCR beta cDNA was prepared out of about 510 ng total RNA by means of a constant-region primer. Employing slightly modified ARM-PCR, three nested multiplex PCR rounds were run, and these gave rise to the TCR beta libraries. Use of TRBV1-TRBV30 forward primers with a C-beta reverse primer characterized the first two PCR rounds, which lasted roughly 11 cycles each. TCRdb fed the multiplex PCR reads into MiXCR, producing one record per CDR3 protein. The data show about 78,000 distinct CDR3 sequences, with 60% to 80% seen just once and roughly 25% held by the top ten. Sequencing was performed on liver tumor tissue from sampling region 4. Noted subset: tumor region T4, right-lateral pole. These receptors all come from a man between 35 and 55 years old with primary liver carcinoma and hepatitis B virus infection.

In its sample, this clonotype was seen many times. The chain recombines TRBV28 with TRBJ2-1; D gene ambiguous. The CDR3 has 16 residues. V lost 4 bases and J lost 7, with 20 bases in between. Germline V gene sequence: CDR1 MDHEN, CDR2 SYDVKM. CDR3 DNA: TGTGCCAGCAGTTCAACCCTAGTACCGAGGCCGAATGAGCAGTTCTTC. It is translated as CASSSTLVPRPNEQFF.

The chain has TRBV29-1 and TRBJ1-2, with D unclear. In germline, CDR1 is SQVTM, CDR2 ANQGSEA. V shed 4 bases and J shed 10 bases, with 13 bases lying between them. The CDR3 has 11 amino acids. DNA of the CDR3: TGCAGCGTTGGTTCAGGACGTGACTACACCTTC. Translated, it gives CSVGSGRDYTF.

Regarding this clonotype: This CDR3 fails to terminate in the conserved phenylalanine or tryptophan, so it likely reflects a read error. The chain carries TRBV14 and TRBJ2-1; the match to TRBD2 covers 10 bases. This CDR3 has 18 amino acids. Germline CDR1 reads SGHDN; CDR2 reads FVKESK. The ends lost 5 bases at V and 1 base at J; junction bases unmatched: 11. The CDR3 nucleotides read TGTGCCAGCAGCGTTCTAGCGGGAGTTAAGGATTCCTACAATGAGCAGTTCTTA. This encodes CASSVLAGVKDSYNEQFL.

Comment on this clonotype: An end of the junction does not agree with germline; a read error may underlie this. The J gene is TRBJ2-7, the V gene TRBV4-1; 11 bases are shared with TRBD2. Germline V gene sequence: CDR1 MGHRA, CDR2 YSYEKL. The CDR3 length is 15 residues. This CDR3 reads CAGSQEGLAAYEQYF. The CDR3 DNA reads TGCGCCGGCAGCCAAGAGGGACTAGCGGCCTATGAGCAGTACTTC.

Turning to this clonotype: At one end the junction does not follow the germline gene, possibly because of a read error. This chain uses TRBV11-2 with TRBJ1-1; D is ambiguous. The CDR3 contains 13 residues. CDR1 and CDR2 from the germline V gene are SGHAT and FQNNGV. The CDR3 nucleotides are TGCGCTAGCGGCTTGCGGGTTAACACTGAAGCTTTCTTT. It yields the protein CASGLRVNTEAFF.

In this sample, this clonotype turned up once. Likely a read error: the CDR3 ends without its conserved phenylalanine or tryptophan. The CDR3 loop reads CASSGYSGRGARELFL. Here the CDR3 DNA reads TGTGCCAGCAGCGGCTATAGCGGGAGAGGGGCCAGGGAGCTGTTTCTT. The V call is TRBV7-2, the J call TRBJ2-2; 9 positions match TRBD2. Germline V gene sequence: CDR1 SGHTA, CDR2 FQGNSA. The CDR3 covers 16 residues. Germline trimming cut 5 bases from V and 9 bases from J; bases unmatched to any gene: 13.

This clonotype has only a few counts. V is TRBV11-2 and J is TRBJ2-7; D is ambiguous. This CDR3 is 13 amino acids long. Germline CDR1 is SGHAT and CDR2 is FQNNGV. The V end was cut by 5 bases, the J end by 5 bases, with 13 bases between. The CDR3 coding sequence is TGTGCCAGCAGCCCCGAAGGATGGAACGAGCAGTACTTC. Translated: CASSPEGWNEQYF.

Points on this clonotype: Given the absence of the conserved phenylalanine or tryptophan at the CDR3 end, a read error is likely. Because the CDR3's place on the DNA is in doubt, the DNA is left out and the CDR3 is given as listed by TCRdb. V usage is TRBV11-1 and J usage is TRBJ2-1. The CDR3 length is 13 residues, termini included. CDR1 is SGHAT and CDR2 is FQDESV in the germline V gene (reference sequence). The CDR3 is CASSLGWANEQSL.

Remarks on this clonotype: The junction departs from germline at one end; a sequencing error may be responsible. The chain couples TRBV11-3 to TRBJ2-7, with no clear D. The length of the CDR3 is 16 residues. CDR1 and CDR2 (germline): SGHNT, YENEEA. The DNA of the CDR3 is TGCGCCAGCAGACTCCGACCGGGTCCTTACTCCTACAAGCAGTACTTC. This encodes CASRLRPGPYSYKQYF.

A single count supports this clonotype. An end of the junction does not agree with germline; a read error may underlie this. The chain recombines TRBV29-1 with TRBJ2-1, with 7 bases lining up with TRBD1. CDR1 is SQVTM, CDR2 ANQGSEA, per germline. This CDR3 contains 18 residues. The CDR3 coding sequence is TGCAGCGTTGATCAGACAGGGTCTTGGGTATCCTCCTACAATGAGCAGTTCTTT. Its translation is CSVDQTGSWVSSYNEQFF.

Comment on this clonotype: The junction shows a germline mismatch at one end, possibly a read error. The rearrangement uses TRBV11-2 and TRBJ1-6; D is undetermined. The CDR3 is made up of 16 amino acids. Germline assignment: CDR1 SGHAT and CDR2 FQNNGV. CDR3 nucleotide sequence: TGTGCCAGCAGCCCCCGGGCAGGCTTACTTAGCTCACCCCTACACTTT. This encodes CASSPRAGLLSSPLHF.

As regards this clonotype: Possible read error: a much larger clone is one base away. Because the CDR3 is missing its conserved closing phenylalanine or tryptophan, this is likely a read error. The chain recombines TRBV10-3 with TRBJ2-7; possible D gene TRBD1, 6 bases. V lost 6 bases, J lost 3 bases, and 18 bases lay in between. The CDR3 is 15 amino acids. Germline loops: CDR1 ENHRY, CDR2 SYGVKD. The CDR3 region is CAISAGGQQGYEQYL. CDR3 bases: TGTGCCATCAGCGCAGGAGGACAGCAAGGCTACGAGCAGTACTTA.

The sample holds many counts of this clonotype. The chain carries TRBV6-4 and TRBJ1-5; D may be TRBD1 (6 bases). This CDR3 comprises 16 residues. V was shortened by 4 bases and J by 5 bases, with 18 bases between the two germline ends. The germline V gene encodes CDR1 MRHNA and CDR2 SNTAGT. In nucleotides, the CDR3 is TGTGCCAGCAGTGGCCTGTCCCGGGACACGTATCAGCCCCAGCATTTT. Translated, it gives CASSGLSRDTYQPQHF.

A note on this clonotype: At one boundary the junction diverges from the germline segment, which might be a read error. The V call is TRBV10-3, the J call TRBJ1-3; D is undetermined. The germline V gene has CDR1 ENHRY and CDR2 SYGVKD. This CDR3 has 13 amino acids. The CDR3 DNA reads TGTGTCATCAGTTCTAGCTCTGTAAACACCATATATTTT. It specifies CVISSSSVNTIYF.

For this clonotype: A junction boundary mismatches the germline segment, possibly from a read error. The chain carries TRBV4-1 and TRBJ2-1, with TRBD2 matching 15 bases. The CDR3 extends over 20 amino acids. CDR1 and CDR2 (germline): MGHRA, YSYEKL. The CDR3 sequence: CASSSSDSGLAGGPGNDQSF. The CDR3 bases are TGCGCCAGCAGCTCCTCAGACAGCGGACTAGCGGGAGGGCCGGGAAATGATCAGTCCTTC.

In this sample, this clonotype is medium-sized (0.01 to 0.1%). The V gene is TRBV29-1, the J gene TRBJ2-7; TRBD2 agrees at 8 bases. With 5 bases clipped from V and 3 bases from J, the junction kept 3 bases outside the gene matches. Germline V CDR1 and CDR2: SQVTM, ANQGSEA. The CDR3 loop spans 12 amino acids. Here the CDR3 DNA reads TGCAGCGTTAGCGGGAGTGGCTACGAGCAGTACTTC. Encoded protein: CSVSGSGYEQYF.

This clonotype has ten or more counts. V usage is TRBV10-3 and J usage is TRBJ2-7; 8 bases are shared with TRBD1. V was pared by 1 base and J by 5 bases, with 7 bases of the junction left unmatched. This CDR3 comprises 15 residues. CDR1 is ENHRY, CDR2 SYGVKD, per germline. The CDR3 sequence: CAISEYGRGLNEQYF. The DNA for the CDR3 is TGTGCCATCAGTGAGTACGGCAGGGGGCTGAACGAGCAGTACTTC.

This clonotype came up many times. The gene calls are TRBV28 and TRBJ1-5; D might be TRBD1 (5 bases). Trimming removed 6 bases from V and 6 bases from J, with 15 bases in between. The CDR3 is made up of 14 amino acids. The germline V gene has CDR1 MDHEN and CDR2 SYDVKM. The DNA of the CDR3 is TGTGCCAGCAGCCGCGGGGACCTGGGTCAGCCCCAGCATTTT. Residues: CASSRGDLGQPQHF.

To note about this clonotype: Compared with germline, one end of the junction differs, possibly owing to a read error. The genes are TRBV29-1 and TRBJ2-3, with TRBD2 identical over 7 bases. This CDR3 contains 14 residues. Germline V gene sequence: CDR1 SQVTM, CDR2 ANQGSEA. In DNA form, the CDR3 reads TGCAGCGTTCCCTCTGGGAGGGGCACAAATACGCAGTATTTT. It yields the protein CSVPSGRGTNTQYF.

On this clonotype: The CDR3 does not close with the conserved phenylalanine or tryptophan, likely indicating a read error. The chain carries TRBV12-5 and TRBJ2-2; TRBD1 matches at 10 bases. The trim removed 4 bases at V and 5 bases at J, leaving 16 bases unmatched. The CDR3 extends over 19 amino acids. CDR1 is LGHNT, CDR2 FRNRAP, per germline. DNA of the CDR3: TGTGCTAGTGGTTCGGCCCTGGCGGGACAGGGGCTTCGTACCGGGGAGCTGTTTTAT. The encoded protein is CASGSALAGQGLRTGELFY.

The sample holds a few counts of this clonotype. CDR3 nucleotides: TGTGCCAGCAGTTCCCTCCCCGGGACAGGGCATGGGGCCAACGTCCTGACTTTC. This translates into CASSSLPGTGHGANVLTF. The chain combines TRBV28 with TRBJ2-6; 9 bases agree with TRBD1. J gave up 3 bases and V 4 bases, and 10 bases lay outside the gene matches. Per germline, CDR1 MDHEN and CDR2 SYDVKM. CDR3 size: 18 residues. The variable domain in full, completed from reference TRBV28 and TRBJ2-6, reads DVKVTQSSRYLVKRTGEKVFLECVQDMDHENMFWYRQDPGLGLRLIYFSYDVKMKEKGDIPEGYSVSREKKERFSLILESASTNQTSMYLCASSSLPGTGHGANVLTFGAGSRLTVL.

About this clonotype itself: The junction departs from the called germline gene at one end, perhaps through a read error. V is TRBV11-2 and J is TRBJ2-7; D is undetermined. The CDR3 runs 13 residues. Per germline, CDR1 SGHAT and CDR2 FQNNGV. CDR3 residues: CASSLNDAYELYF. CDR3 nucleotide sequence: TGTGCCAGCAGCTTAAATGATGCCTACGAGCTGTACTTC.

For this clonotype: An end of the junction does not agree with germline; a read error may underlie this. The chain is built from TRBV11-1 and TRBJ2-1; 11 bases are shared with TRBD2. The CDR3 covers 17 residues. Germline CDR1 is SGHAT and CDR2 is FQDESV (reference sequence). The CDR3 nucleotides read TGTGCCAGCAGCATGGGACTAGCGGCTGAAGTTGACAATGAGCAATTCTTC. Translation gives CASSMGLAAEVDNEQFF.

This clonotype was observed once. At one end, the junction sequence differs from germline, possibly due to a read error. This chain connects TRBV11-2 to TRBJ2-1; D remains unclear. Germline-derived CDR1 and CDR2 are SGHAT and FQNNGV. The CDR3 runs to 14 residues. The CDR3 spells CANSSAGPGNGQFF. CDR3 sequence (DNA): TGTGCCAACAGTTCGGCAGGCCCTGGGAATGGGCAGTTCTTC.